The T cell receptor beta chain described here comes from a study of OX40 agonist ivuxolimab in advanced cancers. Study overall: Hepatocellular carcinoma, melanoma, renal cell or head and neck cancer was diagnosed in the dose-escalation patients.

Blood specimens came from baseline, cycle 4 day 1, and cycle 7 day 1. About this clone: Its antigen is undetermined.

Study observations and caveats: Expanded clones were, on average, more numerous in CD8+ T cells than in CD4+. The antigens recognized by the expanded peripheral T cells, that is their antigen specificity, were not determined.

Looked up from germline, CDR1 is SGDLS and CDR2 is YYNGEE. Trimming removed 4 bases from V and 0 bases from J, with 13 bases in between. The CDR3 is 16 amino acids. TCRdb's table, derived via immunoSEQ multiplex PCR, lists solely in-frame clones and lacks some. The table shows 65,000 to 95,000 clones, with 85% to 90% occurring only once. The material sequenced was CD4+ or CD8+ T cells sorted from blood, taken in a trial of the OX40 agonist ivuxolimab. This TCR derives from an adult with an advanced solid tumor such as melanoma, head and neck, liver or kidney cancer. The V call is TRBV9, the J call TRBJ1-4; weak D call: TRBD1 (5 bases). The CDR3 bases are TGTGCCAGCAGCCGTTCCACAGGCGCAACTAATGAAAAACTGTTTTTT. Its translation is CASSRSTGATNEKLFF.